The 15 T cell receptor beta chains below come from one sample, sequenced in a study of cytomegalovirus exposure and HLA in healthy donors. It was with 60 Vbeta and 13 Jbeta primers that the PCR ran. Only in-frame clones appear in the TCRdb table, and some are missing; sequencing was by immunoSEQ multiplex PCR. The repertoire shows around 100,000 clones; the top ten hold about 3%. Sequencing was performed on PBMCs. The receptor set was obtained from a man in his forties in good health and CMV-seronegative.

The V gene is TRBV6-6, the J gene TRBJ1-1, with TRBD1 as a possible D gene (5 bases). The germline V gene encodes CDR1 MNHNY and CDR2 SVGAGI (reference sequence). The CDR3 is 15 residues long. Trimming shortened V by 0 bases and J by 10 bases, and 18 bases separated the two germline ends. The CDR3 DNA reads as TGTGCCAGCAGTTACTCCCAATCCCAGGGAGGTGGAGCTTTCTTT. It encodes CASSYSQSQGGGAFF.

The chain recombines TRBV5-4 with TRBJ1-3, with D possibly TRBD1 on 6 matching bases. The CDR3 length is 14 residues. CDR1 is SGHNT and CDR2 is YYREEE in the germline V gene (reference sequence). Deletions cut 0 bases from V and 7 bases from J, with 11 bases between. CDR3 sequence: CASSLAGVGNTIYF. Written as DNA, the CDR3 is TGTGCCAGCAGCTTGGCAGGGGTTGGGAACACCATATATTTT.

V is TRBV2 and J is TRBJ2-2; tentative D call: TRBD2 (6 bases). CDR3 length: 13 amino acids. The germline gives CDR1 SNHLY, CDR2 FYNNEI. V lost 6 bases and J 5 bases, leaving 10 bases between the germline ends. The CDR3 coding sequence is TGTGCCAGCAGGGGAGGAGGTACCGGGGAGCTGTTTTTT. Translated: CASRGGGTGELFF. Drawing the rest from reference TRBV2 and TRBJ2-2, the complete variable domain is EPEVTQTPSHQVTQMGQEVILRCVPISNHLYFYWYRQILGQKVEFLVSFYNNEISEKSEIFDDQFSVERPDGSNFTLKIRSTKLEDSAMYFCASRGGGTGELFFGEGSRLTVL.

This chain uses TRBV9 with TRBJ2-5, with a tentative D call TRBD1 (5 bases). V lost 0 bases and J lost 2, with 17 bases in between. The CDR3 loop spans 17 amino acids. Germline-derived CDR1 and CDR2 are SGDLS and YYNGEE. The CDR3 reads CASSVGQGRPEQETQYF. In nucleotides, the CDR3 is TGTGCCAGCAGCGTAGGTCAGGGTCGGCCTGAACAAGAGACCCAGTACTTC.

The chain couples TRBV10-1 to TRBJ2-7; D is perhaps TRBD1 (6 bases). CDR1 and CDR2 (germline): WNHNN, SYGVQD (reference sequence). CDR3 length: 14 amino acids. With 2 bases removed from V and 7 bases from J, the gap between germline ends came to 15 bases. CDR3 DNA: TGCGCCAGCAGTGAGATGGGGGCAACGGGTGAGCAGTACTTC. It is translated as CASSEMGATGEQYF.

The V gene is TRBV10-3, the J gene TRBJ1-6; 12 positions agree with TRBD1. The germline gives CDR1 ENHRY, CDR2 SYGVKD. The CDR3 length is 15 residues. V dropped 6 bases and J dropped 10; count of bases not matched to a gene: 7. CDR3 in DNA: TGTGCCATCAGCCAGGGACAGGGGGCAGAATCACCCCTCCACTTT. Encoded protein: CAISQGQGAESPLHF.

V is TRBV6-5 and J is TRBJ1-6, with TRBD1 identical over 8 bases. V dropped 0 bases and J dropped 10; count of bases not matched to a gene: 5. The CDR3 is 15 residues long. Germline loops: CDR1 MNHEY, CDR2 SVGAGI. As DNA, the CDR3 is TGTGCCAGCAGTTACTCGGGCAGGGGGCTATCACCCCTCCACTTT. This codes for CASSYSGRGLSPLHF.

The chain joins TRBV5-4 to TRBJ2-7, with a possible D match to TRBD2 (5 bases). Looked up from germline, CDR1 is SGHNT and CDR2 is YYREEE (reference sequence). This CDR3 has 15 residues. V was shortened by 3 bases and J by 6 bases, with 19 bases between the two germline ends. The CDR3 DNA sequence: TGTGCCAGCAGCTACCCGGGATCCTCGACGCGCGAGCAGTACTTC. Its protein is CASSYPGSSTREQYF.

The J gene is TRBJ1-2, the V gene TRBV5-4, with D maybe TRBD1 (6 bases). The V gene's germline CDR1 is SGHNT and CDR2 YYREEE (reference sequence). The CDR3 consists of 16 residues. The V and J ends lost 1 base and 7 bases respectively, with 20 bases between them. The CDR3 sequence: CASSLPLGEGVGGYTF. The CDR3 region has the DNA TGTGCCAGCAGCTTGCCTTTAGGGGAGGGGGTCGGTGGCTACACCTTC.

The chain recombines TRBV19 with TRBJ1-5, with a tentative D call TRBD1 (6 bases). The CDR3 has 14 residues. Germline CDR1 LNHDA, CDR2 SQIVND (reference sequence). V lost 5 bases and J lost 2, with 10 bases in between. The CDR3 here is CASSLPGGNQPQHF. CDR3 bases: TGTGCCAGTAGTCTCCCAGGGGGCAATCAGCCCCAGCATTTT.

V is TRBV7-9 and J is TRBJ2-1; 8 bases fit TRBD2. The CDR3 is 18 amino acids. J gave up 2 bases and V 5 bases, and 14 bases lay outside the gene matches. Germline V gives CDR1 SEHNR, CDR2 FQNEAQ (reference sequence). The CDR3 coding sequence is TGTGCCAGCAGCCCCCGGGGGGGGGCGCTTAACCCCTACAATGAGCAGTTCTTC. It yields the protein CASSPRGGALNPYNEQFF.

The rearrangement joins TRBV27 to TRBJ1-1; a possible D gene is TRBD1 (6 bases). Germline CDR1 and CDR2: MNHEY and SMNVEV (reference sequence). Deletions cut 5 bases from V and 0 bases from J, with 13 bases between. CDR3 length equals 15 residues. The CDR3 spells CASSRQVWMNTEAFF. In nucleotides, the CDR3 is TGTGCCAGCAGTCGACAGGTATGGATGAACACTGAAGCTTTCTTT.

The rearrangement joins TRBV6-6 to TRBJ1-1; no clear D. The V and J ends lost 6 bases and 5 bases respectively, with 19 bases between them. CDR3 length: 15 residues. CDR1 MNHNY and CDR2 SVGAGI come from the germline V gene (reference sequence). The CDR3 loop reads CASSPNNRRVTEAFF. The CDR3 bases are TGTGCCAGCAGCCCCAACAACAGACGAGTTACTGAAGCTTTCTTT.

The V call is TRBV28, the J call TRBJ2-2; 14 nucleotides line up with TRBD2. CDR1 and CDR2 from the germline V gene are MDHEN and SYDVKM. The CDR3 spans 17 residues. The trim removed 6 bases at V and 2 bases at J, leaving 5 bases unmatched. CDR3 protein: CASSGLAGGLNTGELFF. In nucleotides, the CDR3 is TGTGCCAGCAGCGGACTAGCGGGGGGATTAAACACCGGGGAGCTGTTTTTT.

V and J are TRBV9 and TRBJ2-2, with 13 bases lining up with TRBD2. Germline V gives CDR1 SGDLS, CDR2 YYNGEE. V was clipped by 2 bases and J by 3 bases; unmatched bases: 19. There are 22 residues in the CDR3. The CDR3: CASSVKTHLAGLAGLDTGELFF. The CDR3 DNA follows: TGTGCCAGCAGCGTGAAAACGCACCTAGCGGGACTAGCGGGACTAGACACCGGGGAGCTGTTTTTT.